This entry lists 27 T cell receptor beta chains sequenced from one sample in a study of OX40 agonist ivuxolimab in advanced cancers. The method was immunoSEQ multiplex PCR; TCRdb's version includes in-frame clones alone and lacks a portion of them. This sample has 55,000 to 70,000 clones, with approximately 84% found just once. The material was CD4+ or CD8+ T cells sorted from blood, obtained in a trial of the OX40 agonist ivuxolimab. The receptors here all came from an adult with an advanced solid tumor such as melanoma, head and neck, liver or kidney cancer.

CDR3 protein: CASSPRGGSSNYGYTF. CDR3 sequence (DNA): TGCGCCAGCAGCCCGCGCGGGGGCAGTAGTAACTATGGCTACACCTTC. This chain uses TRBV5-1 with TRBJ1-2; perhaps TRBD1 as D (6 bases). The CDR3 has 16 amino acids. With 4 bases removed from V and 1 base from J, the gap between germline ends came to 17 bases. Germline-derived CDR1 and CDR2 are SGHRS and YFSETQ.

This sequence joins TRBV7-9 and TRBJ1-3; possibly TRBD1 for D (6 bases). CDR3 length: 15 residues. Looked up from germline, CDR1 is SEHNR and CDR2 is FQNEAQ (reference sequence). V was cut by 5 bases and J by 4 bases, with 15 bases left in between. The CDR3 nucleotides read TGTGCCAGCAGCCCCTGGGGGGCGGGCGGAAACACCATATATTTT. Protein product: CASSPWGAGGNTIYF.

V gene TRBV5-4 combines with J gene TRBJ1-1; 9 bases align to TRBD1. Germline V gives CDR1 SGHNT, CDR2 YYREEE (reference sequence). V shed 5 bases, J shed 4 bases, and the junction held 6 bases outside the gene matches. This CDR3 has 14 amino acids. CDR3 sequence (DNA): TGTGCCAGCAGACGAGACAGGGGGGCCACTGAAGCTTTCTTT. Protein product: CASRRDRGATEAFF.

The genes are TRBV19 and TRBJ1-5; D is possibly TRBD1 (5 bases). The CDR3 totals 13 residues. Trimming took off 4 bases at V and 7 bases at J, with 11 bases between the two ends. Germline loops: CDR1 LNHDA, CDR2 SQIVND (reference sequence). Written as DNA, the CDR3 is TGTGCCAGTAGTAGGGGACCGAGGCAGCCCCAGCATTTT. Translation: CASSRGPRQPQHF.

This clone showed up just a few times. In nucleotides, the CDR3 is TGTGCCAGCAGCGTAGGGCACAATCAGCCCCAGCATTTT. Translating it yields CASSVGHNQPQHF. The J gene is TRBJ1-5, the V gene TRBV9; no clear D. In germline, CDR1 is SGDLS, CDR2 YYNGEE. The V gene lost 0 bases and the J gene lost 3 bases, with 4 bases spanning the gap. The CDR3 loop spans 13 amino acids.

The V call is TRBV13, the J call TRBJ2-7; D call uncertain. CDR3 length: 13 residues. Trimming stripped 0 bases from V and 4 bases from J, with 7 bases between. CDR1 PRHDT and CDR2 FYEKMQ come from the germline V gene (reference sequence). In nucleotides, the CDR3 is TGTGCCAGCAGCTTAGGAAAGGAGTACGAGCAGTACTTC. Protein: CASSLGKEYEQYF.

V is TRBV7-8 and J is TRBJ2-2; either TRBD1 or TRBD2 may fit D (6 bases each). Germline CDR1 SGHVS, CDR2 FQNEAQ. Trimming removed 6 bases at V and 4 bases at J, with 18 bases between. This CDR3 spans 16 amino acids. CDR3 nucleotide sequence: TGTGCCAGCAGGCCATTCGGGGGCGCTGGCACCGGGGAGCTGTTTTTT. Its protein product is CASRPFGGAGTGELFF.

Notes on this clone: One end of the junction varies from germline; a read error may be responsible. The chain combines TRBV5-1 with TRBJ2-7; 7 bases agree with TRBD2. This CDR3 has 14 residues. Germline values: CDR1 SGHRS, CDR2 YFSETQ. The CDR3 coding sequence is TGCGCCAGCAGCCCTCGGGACTACCTCTACGTGCAGTACTTC. Translating it yields CASSPRDYLYVQYF.

The V call is TRBV5-1, the J call TRBJ2-2; 11 positions agree with TRBD1. There are 16 residues in the CDR3. Germline V lookup: CDR1 SGHRS, CDR2 YFSETQ. J gave up 4 bases and V 4 bases, and 6 bases lay outside the gene matches. The CDR3 nucleotides read TGCGCCAGCAGCGCCGGACAGGGGGCGAGCACCGGGGAGCTGTTTTTT. The encoded protein is CASSAGQGASTGELFF.

A single count supports this clone. The V and J genes are TRBV9 and TRBJ2-5, with D unclear. The CDR3 spans 13 residues. Germline CDR1 reads SGDLS; CDR2 reads YYNGEE. V lost 0 bases and J lost 1, with 4 bases in between. The CDR3 nucleotides read TGTGCCAGCAGCGTAGGGGTCCAAGAGACCCAGTACTTC. Protein sequence: CASSVGVQETQYF.

This chain links TRBV28 with TRBJ2-2; TRBD1 is a possible D gene (6 bases). The CDR3 spans 16 residues. Germline assignment: CDR1 MDHEN and CDR2 SYDVKM. V was cut by 6 bases and J by 4 bases, with 18 bases left in between. The CDR3 spells CASRPGTGKSTGELFF. The CDR3, as DNA: TGTGCCAGCAGACCCGGCACAGGGAAGAGCACCGGGGAGCTGTTTTTT.

The gene calls are TRBV5-6 and TRBJ1-5; D is undetermined. The CDR3 is made up of 16 amino acids. Germline assignment: CDR1 SGHDT and CDR2 YYEEEE. Trimming cost V 2 bases and J 2 bases, with 14 bases left between them. The DNA for the CDR3 is TGTGCCAGCAGCTTCTCGACGCCTGGAGGCAATCAGCCCCAGCATTTT. This sequence encodes CASSFSTPGGNQPQHF.

This chain connects TRBV4-2 to TRBJ1-4, with a weak D call TRBD1 (6 bases). The V gene's germline CDR1 is LGHNA and CDR2 YNFKEQ. There are 17 residues in the CDR3. The ends were cut back, 0 bases at V and 7 bases at J, with 18 bases in the middle. CDR3 amino acids: CASSQEPQGRVGEKLFF. In DNA, the CDR3 is TGTGCCAGCAGCCAAGAACCACAGGGCAGGGTTGGTGAAAAACTGTTTTTT.

The genes are TRBV20-1 and TRBJ2-4, with D uncertain. Trimming shortened V by 8 bases and J by 6 bases, and 11 bases separated the two germline ends. From germline, CDR1 is DFQATT and CDR2 SNEGSKA (reference sequence). This CDR3 comprises 11 residues. In nucleotides, the CDR3 is TGCAGTATTCGACATCCAAACATTCAGTACTTC. Protein: CSIRHPNIQYF.

This clone was counted between two and nine times. The CDR3 coding sequence is TGTGCCAGCAGCACATCCGGGACAGGTGATGGCTACACCTTC. Amino acids: CASSTSGTGDGYTF. V usage is TRBV5-4 and J usage is TRBJ1-2; 8 positions agree with TRBD1. The germline V gene has CDR1 SGHNT and CDR2 YYREEE (reference sequence). V dropped 4 bases and J dropped 6; count of bases not matched to a gene: 8. This CDR3 comprises 14 residues.

This clone was picked up one time. CDR3: CSVADSLQETQYF. The CDR3 DNA sequence: TGCAGCGTAGCCGACAGCCTCCAAGAGACCCAGTACTTC. This chain connects TRBV29-1 to TRBJ2-5, with D perhaps matching TRBD1 (5 bases). Germline V gene sequence: CDR1 SQVTM, CDR2 ANQGSEA. Trimming removed 6 bases at V and 1 base at J, with 12 bases between. This CDR3 has 13 residues.

J is TRBJ2-3 and V is TRBV6-4; D possibly matches TRBD1 or TRBD2 (6 bases each). V lost 5 bases, J lost 3 bases, and 12 bases lay in between. From germline, CDR1 is MRHNA and CDR2 SNTAGT. The CDR3 is 14 amino acids. CDR3 region: CASSPGAGTDTQYF. CDR3 bases: TGTGCCAGCAGTCCGGGGGCAGGGACAGATACGCAGTATTTT.

This clone was detected only a few times. The chain carries TRBV7-9 and TRBJ2-7, with a possible D match to TRBD1 (6 bases). V was trimmed by 4 bases and J by 9 bases, leaving 13 bases between them. In germline, CDR1 is SEHNR, CDR2 FQNEAQ (reference sequence). The CDR3 extends over 12 amino acids. The CDR3 DNA sequence: TGTGCCAGCAGCTCTGCAGGGGTCTGGCAGTACTTC. Amino acids: CASSSAGVWQYF.

This rearrangement joins TRBV7-3 to TRBJ2-2; 10 bases map to TRBD2. This CDR3 spans 15 amino acids. The trim removed 4 bases at V and 5 bases at J, leaving 4 bases unmatched. The V gene's germline CDR1 is SGHTA and CDR2 FQGTGA. CDR3 sequence reads: CASSSASGSTGELFF. CDR3 bases: TGTGCCAGCAGCTCCGCTAGCGGGAGTACCGGGGAGCTGTTTTTT.

This clone is termed medium-sized. V gene TRBV2 combines with J gene TRBJ1-4; TRBD1 agrees at 8 bases. V dropped 5 bases and J dropped 6; count of bases not matched to a gene: 8. This CDR3 is built from 15 residues. The germline CDR1 and CDR2 sequences are SNHLY and FYNNEI. The CDR3 loop reads CASSFGTGKYEKLFF. CDR3 DNA: TGTGCCAGCAGTTTTGGGACAGGAAAATATGAAAAACTGTTTTTT. The whole variable domain, filled in from reference TRBV2 and TRBJ1-4, reads EPEVTQTPSHQVTQMGQEVILRCVPISNHLYFYWYRQILGQKVEFLVSFYNNEISEKSEIFDDQFSVERPDGSNFTLKIRSTKLEDSAMYFCASSFGTGKYEKLFFGSGTQLSVL.

V usage is TRBV7-2 and J usage is TRBJ2-3; 9 nucleotides match TRBD2. The CDR3 spans 15 residues. With 0 bases clipped from V and 11 bases from J, the junction kept 9 bases outside the gene matches. CDR1 is SGHTA and CDR2 is FQGNSA in the germline V gene. In nucleotides, the CDR3 is TGTGCCAGCAGCTTAGCGCCCAGCGGGGGGTTAGGGCAGTATTTT. Residues: CASSLAPSGGLGQYF. Filled out from reference TRBV7-2 and TRBJ2-3, the complete variable domain reads GAGVSQSPSNKVTEKGKDVELRCDPISGHTALYWYRQSLGQGLEFLIYFQGNSAPDKSGLPSDRFSAERTGGSVSTLTIQRTQQEDSAVYLCASSLAPSGGLGQYFGPGTRLTVL.

The chain uses TRBV2 and TRBJ2-1; 10 nucleotides line up with TRBD2. The CDR3 is 17 amino acids. Germline assignment: CDR1 SNHLY and CDR2 FYNNEI. Germline trimming cut 7 bases from V and 12 bases from J; bases unmatched to any gene: 21. The CDR3 region is CASTQGASGSFFSGQFF. CDR3 nucleotide sequence: TGTGCCAGCACCCAAGGGGCTAGCGGGAGTTTCTTTTCGGGGCAGTTCTTC.

The chain employs TRBV4-1 and TRBJ2-1, with D possibly called TRBD1 or TRBD2 (5 bases each). Germline V gene data show CDR1 as MGHRA and CDR2 as YSYEKL. The CDR3 is made up of 15 amino acids. The germline V and J ends were trimmed by 0 bases and 6 bases, with 12 bases remaining between them. The CDR3 sequence: CASSQEGVAPNEQFF. CDR3 sequence (DNA): TGCGCCAGCAGCCAAGAGGGGGTTGCGCCCAATGAGCAGTTCTTC.

This chain uses TRBV28 with TRBJ1-2; D is possibly TRBD1 (6 bases). The CDR3 is 10 residues long. Trimming pared 10 bases from V and 6 bases from J, leaving 9 bases between. Germline V lookup: CDR1 MDHEN, CDR2 SYDVKM. CDR3 coding DNA: TGTGCCATCCAGGGGAATGGCTACACCTTC. It translates to CAIQGNGYTF.

The chain is built from TRBV18 and TRBJ1-1; D unresolved. CDR1 is KGHSH, CDR2 LQKENI, per germline. V gave up 1 base and J gave up 7 bases, with 16 bases separating them. This CDR3 has 15 amino acids. The CDR3 here is CASSPLGRTGSEAFF. The DNA of the CDR3 is TGTGCCAGCTCACCACTAGGTCGGACGGGGAGTGAAGCTTTCTTT.

The chain couples TRBV7-2 to TRBJ2-3; 14 bases are a match to TRBD2. CDR1 is SGHTA, CDR2 FQGNSA, per germline. Trimming removed 4 bases from V and 11 bases from J; junction bases left unmatched: 8. The CDR3 is 15 amino acids. The CDR3 bases are TGTGCCAGCAGCTCAGGGACTAGCGGGGGCCCGGGGCAGTATTTT. It translates to CASSSGTSGGPGQYF.

This sequence joins TRBV4-1 and TRBJ1-1, with 8 bases lining up with TRBD1. Trimming cost V 2 bases and J 4 bases; bases outside gene matches: 6. The germline CDR1 and CDR2 sequences are MGHRA and YSYEKL. The CDR3 has 15 residues. CDR3 nucleotides: TGCGCCAGCAGCCAACCGAGGACAGGGCCCACTGAAGCTTTCTTT. Translating gives CASSQPRTGPTEAFF.